Below are 4 T cell receptor beta chains sequenced from a single sample in a study of follicular helper T cells after annual influenza vaccination (dated by TCRdb to between 2016 and 2019). The library was made by the immunoSEQ multiplex PCR assay. The source is immuneACCESS, and TCRdb retained only in-frame sequences with V and J called. Part of the clones is not carried over; for the studies checked, unresolved V genes explain less than half of this, and the remainder is unexplained. The sample has around 10,000 clones on record, 70% to 85% of them singletons. Approximately 1% of the sample goes to the ten largest clones. The sample in question was CXCR5- memory CD4+ T cells sorted from blood, obtained 6 weeks after influenza vaccination. The label giving this sample's cell subset or site can be read as: CXCR5- memory CD4 T cells. These receptors originate from an adult who received the influenza vaccine.

V is TRBV6-5 and J is TRBJ1-1; a possible D gene is TRBD1 (6 bases). There are 13 residues in the CDR3. From germline, CDR1 is MNHEY and CDR2 SVGAGI. Trimming shortened V by 7 bases and J by 1 base, and 10 bases separated the two germline ends. Here the CDR3 DNA reads TGTGCCAGCAAACAGGGCCCGAACACTGAAGCTTTCTTT. As protein: CASKQGPNTEAFF.

The chain couples TRBV11-3 to TRBJ2-5; TRBD2 is a possible D gene (7 bases). The V gene's germline CDR1 is SGHNT and CDR2 YENEEA. Trimming removed 4 bases from V and 4 bases from J, with 16 bases in between. The CDR3 extends over 15 amino acids. This CDR3 reads CASSSAGAHRETQYF. The CDR3 DNA follows: TGTGCCAGCAGCTCCGCGGGGGCCCACAGAGAGACCCAGTACTTC.

CDR3 DNA sequence: TGCGCCAGCAGCCAAGGGAGGGAGTATGAGCAGTTCTTC. Translated, it gives CASSQGREYEQFF. This chain joins TRBV4-3 and TRBJ2-1; tentatively, D is TRBD2 (6 bases). Germline V gives CDR1 LGHNA, CDR2 YSLEER. Deletions cut 1 base from V and 8 bases from J, with 9 bases between. The CDR3 length is 13 residues.

The V call is TRBV7-3, the J call TRBJ2-5; D possibly matches TRBD1 or TRBD2 (5 bases each). The V gene lost 5 bases and the J gene lost 5 bases, with 12 bases spanning the gap. CDR1 is SGHTA, CDR2 FQGTGA, per germline. There are 13 residues in the CDR3. The CDR3 coding sequence is TGTGCCAGCAGCCGAGGGGATCGGGAGACCCAGTACTTC. This gives the protein CASSRGDRETQYF.